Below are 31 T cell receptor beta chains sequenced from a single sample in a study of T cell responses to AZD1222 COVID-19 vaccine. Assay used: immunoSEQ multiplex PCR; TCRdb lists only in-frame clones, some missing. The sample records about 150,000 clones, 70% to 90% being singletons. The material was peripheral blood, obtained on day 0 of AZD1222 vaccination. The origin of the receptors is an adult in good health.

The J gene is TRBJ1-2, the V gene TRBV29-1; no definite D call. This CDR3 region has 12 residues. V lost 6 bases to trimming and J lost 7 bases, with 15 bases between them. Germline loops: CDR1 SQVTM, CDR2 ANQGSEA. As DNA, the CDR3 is TGCAGCGTCATCTCGGACCGGGGTGGCTACACCTTC. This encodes CSVISDRGGYTF.

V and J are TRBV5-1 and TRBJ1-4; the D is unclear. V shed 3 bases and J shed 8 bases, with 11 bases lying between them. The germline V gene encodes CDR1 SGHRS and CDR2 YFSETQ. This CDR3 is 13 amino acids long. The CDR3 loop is CASSSPPHEKLFF. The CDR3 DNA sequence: TGCGCCAGCAGCTCGCCCCCCCACGAAAAACTGTTTTTT.

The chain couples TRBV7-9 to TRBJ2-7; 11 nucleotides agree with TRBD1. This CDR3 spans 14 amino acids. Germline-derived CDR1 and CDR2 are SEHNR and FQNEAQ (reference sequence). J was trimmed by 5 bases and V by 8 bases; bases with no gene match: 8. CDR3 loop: CASLPGQGAHEQYF. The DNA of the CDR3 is TGTGCCAGCCTTCCTGGACAGGGGGCCCACGAGCAGTACTTC.

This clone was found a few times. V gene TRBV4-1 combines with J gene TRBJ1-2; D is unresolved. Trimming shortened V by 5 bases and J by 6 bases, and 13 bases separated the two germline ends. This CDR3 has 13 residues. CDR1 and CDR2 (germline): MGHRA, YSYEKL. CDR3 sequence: CASSGETVHGYTF. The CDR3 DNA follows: TGCGCCAGCAGCGGAGAGACGGTGCATGGCTACACCTTC.

CDR3 region: CASSRIQGANTEAFF. CDR3 DNA sequence: TGCGCCAGCAGCCGAATACAGGGGGCGAACACTGAAGCTTTCTTT. J is TRBJ1-1 and V is TRBV5-1; 9 bases agree with TRBD1. CDR1 SGHRS and CDR2 YFSETQ come from the germline V gene. This CDR3 region has 15 residues. V gave up 4 bases and J gave up 1 base; unmatched junction bases: 5.

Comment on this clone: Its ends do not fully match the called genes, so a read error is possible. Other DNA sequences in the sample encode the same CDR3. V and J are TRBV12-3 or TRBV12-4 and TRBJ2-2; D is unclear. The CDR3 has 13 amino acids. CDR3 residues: CASNPRRGGELFF. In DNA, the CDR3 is TGCGCCAGCAATCCTAGACGAGGCGGGGAGCTGTTTTTT.

CDR3 sequence reads: CATSDSRGPINEKLFF. In nucleotides, the CDR3 is TGTGCCACCAGTGATTCCAGGGGCCCGATTAATGAAAAACTGTTTTTT. The chain is built from TRBV24-1 and TRBJ1-4; possibly TRBD1 for D (6 bases). The V end lost 2 bases, the J end lost 4 bases, and 13 bases lay between the germline ends. Germline CDR1 is KGHDR and CDR2 is SFDVKD. The CDR3 length is 16 residues.

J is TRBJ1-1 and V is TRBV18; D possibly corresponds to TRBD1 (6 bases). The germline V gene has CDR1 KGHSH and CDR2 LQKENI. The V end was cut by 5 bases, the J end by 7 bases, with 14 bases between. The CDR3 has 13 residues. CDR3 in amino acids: CASSGTGFGEAFF. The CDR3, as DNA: TGTGCCAGCTCAGGCACAGGGTTTGGTGAAGCTTTCTTT.

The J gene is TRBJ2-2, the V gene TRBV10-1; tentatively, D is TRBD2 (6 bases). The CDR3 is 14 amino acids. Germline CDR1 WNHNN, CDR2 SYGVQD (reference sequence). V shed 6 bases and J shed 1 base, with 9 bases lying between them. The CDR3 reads CASRGGVNTGELFF. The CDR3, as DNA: TGCGCCAGCAGGGGCGGGGTGAACACCGGGGAGCTGTTTTTT.

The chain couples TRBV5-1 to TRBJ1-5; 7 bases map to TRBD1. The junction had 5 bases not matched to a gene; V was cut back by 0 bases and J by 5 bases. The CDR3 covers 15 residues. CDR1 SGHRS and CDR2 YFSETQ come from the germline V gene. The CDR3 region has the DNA TGCGCCAGCAGCTTGGCGACAGGGCCCGATCAGCCCCAGCATTTT. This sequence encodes CASSLATGPDQPQHF.

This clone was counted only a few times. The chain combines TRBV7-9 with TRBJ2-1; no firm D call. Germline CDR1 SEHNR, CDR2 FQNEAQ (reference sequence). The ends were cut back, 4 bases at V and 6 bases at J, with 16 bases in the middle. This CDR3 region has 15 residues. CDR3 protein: CASSSHYVGSNEQFF. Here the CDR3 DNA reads TGTGCCAGCAGCTCCCACTACGTGGGAAGCAATGAGCAGTTCTTC.

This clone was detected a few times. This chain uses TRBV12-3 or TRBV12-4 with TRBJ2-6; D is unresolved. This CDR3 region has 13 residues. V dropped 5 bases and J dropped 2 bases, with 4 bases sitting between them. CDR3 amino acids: CASSRPGANVLTF. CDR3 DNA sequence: TGTGCCAGCAGTCGGCCTGGGGCCAACGTCCTGACTTTC.

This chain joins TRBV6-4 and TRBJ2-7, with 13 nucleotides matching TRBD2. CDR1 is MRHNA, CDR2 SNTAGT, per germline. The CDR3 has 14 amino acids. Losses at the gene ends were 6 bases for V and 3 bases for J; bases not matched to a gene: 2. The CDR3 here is CASSRTSGSYEQYF. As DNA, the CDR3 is TGTGCCAGCAGCCGGACTAGCGGGAGCTACGAGCAGTACTTC.

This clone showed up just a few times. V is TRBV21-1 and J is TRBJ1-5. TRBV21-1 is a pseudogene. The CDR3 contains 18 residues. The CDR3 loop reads CASSKENYLTPHKQPQHF. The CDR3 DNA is TGTGCCAGCAGCAAAGAGAACTACTTAACGCCCCACAAGCAGCCCCAGCATTTT.

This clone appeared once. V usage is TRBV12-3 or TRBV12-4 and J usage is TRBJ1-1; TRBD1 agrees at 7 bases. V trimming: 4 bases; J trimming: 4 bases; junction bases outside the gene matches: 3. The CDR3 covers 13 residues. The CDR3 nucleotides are TGTGCCAGCAGTTCTACAGGGGCCACTGAAGCTTTCTTT. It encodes CASSSTGATEAFF.

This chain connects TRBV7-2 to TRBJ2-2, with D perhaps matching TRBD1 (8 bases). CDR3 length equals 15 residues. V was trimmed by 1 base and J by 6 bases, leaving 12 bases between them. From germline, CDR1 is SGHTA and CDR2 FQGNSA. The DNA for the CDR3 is TGTGCCAGCAGCTTAGTAACAGGGGGGGCCGGGGAGCTGTTTTTT. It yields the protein CASSLVTGGAGELFF. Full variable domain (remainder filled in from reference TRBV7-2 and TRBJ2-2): GAGVSQSPSNKVTEKGKDVELRCDPISGHTALYWYRQSLGQGLEFLIYFQGNSAPDKSGLPSDRFSAERTGGSVSTLTIQRTQQEDSAVYLCASSLVTGGAGELFFGEGSRLTVL.

The CDR3 region is CASSHWGPGYEQYF. The CDR3 nucleotides read TGTGCCAGCAGCCATTGGGGACCGGGCTACGAGCAGTACTTC. The V gene is TRBV3-1 (or the pseudogene TRBV3-2), the J gene TRBJ2-7; D possibly uses TRBD1 or TRBD2 (5 bases each). V lost 3 bases and J 3 bases, leaving 12 bases between the germline ends. CDR3 length: 14 amino acids. Germline CDR1 is LGHDT and CDR2 is YNNKEL (reference sequence).

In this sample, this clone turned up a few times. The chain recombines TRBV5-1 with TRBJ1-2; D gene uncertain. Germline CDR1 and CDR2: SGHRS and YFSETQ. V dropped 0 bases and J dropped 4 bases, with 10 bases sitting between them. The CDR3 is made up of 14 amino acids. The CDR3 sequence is CASSLDSVGYGYTF. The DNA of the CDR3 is TGCGCCAGCAGCTTGGACAGTGTGGGCTATGGCTACACCTTC.

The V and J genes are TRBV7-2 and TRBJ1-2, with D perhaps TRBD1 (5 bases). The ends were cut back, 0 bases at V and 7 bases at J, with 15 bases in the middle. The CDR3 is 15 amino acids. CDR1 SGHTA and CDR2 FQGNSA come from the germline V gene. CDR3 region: CASSLAPGTSGGYTF. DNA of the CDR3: TGTGCCAGCAGCTTAGCACCCGGGACCTCCGGTGGCTACACCTTC.

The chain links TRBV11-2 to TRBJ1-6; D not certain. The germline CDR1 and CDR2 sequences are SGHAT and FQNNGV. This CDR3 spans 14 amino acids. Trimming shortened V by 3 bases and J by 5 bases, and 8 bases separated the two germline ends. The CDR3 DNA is TGTGCCAGCAGCTTGTTGGCAGATAATTCACCCCTCCACTTT. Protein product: CASSLLADNSPLHF.

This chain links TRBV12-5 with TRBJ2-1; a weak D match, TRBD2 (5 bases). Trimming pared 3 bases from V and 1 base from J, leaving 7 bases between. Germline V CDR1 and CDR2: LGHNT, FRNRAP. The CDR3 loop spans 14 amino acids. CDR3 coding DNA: TGTGCTAGTGGTTTCCGGACTTCCTACAATGAGCAGTTCTTC. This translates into CASGFRTSYNEQFF.

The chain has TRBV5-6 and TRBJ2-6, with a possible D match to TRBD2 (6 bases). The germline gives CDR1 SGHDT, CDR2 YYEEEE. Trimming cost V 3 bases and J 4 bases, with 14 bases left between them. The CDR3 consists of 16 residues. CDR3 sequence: CASSYGEVAGANVLTF. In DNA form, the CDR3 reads TGTGCCAGCAGCTACGGGGAGGTCGCCGGGGCCAACGTCCTGACTTTC.

Here the CDR3 DNA reads TGTGCCAGTCTTGACCGATCCAGTGGCTACACCTTC. This sequence encodes CASLDRSSGYTF. The genes are TRBV2 and TRBJ1-2; D is unclear. CDR3 length: 12 residues. Germline V gene sequence: CDR1 SNHLY, CDR2 FYNNEI. Trimming removed 9 bases at V and 7 bases at J, with 15 bases between.

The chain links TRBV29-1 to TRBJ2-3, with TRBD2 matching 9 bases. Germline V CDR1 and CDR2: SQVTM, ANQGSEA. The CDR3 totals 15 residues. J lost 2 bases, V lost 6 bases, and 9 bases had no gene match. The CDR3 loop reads CSVDKAGGSTDTQYF. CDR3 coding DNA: TGCAGCGTCGACAAAGCGGGGGGCTCCACAGATACGCAGTATTTT.

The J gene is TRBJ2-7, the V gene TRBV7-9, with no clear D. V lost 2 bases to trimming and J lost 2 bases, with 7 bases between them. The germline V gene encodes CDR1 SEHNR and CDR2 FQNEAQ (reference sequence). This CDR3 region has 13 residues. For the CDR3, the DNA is TGTGCCAGCAGCTTACCCGGCGCCTACGAGCAGTACTTC. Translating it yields CASSLPGAYEQYF.

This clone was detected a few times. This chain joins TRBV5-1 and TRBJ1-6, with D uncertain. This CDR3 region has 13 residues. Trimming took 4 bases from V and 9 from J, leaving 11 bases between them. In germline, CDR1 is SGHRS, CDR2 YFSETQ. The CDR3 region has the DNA TGCGCCAGCAGCCCCGAACTTCCTTCACCCCTCCACTTT. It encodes CASSPELPSPLHF.

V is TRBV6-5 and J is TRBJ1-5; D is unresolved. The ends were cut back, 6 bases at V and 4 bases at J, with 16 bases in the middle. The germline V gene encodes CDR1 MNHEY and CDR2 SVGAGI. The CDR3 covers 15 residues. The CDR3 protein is CASRYRAVINQPQHF. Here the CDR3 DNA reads TGTGCCAGCAGATATAGGGCAGTAATAAATCAGCCCCAGCATTTT.

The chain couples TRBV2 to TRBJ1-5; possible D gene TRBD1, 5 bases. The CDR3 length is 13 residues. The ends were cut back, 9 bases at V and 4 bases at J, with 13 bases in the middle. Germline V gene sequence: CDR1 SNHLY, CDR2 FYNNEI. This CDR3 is CASSKGANQPQHF. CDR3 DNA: TGTGCCAGTTCGAAAGGGGCGAATCAGCCCCAGCATTTT.

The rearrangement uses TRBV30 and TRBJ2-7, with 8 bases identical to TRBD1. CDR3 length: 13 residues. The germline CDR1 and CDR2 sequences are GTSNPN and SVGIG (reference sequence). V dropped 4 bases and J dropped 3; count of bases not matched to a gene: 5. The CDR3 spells CAWNHRGVYEQYF. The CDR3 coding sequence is TGTGCCTGGAACCACAGGGGGGTCTACGAGCAGTACTTC.

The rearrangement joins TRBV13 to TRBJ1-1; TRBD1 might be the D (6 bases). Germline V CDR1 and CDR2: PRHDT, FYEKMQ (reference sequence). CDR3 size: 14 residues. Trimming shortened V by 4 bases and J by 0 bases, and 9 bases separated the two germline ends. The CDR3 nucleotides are TGTGCCAGCAGCTGGGGACACATGAACACTGAAGCTTTCTTT. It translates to CASSWGHMNTEAFF.

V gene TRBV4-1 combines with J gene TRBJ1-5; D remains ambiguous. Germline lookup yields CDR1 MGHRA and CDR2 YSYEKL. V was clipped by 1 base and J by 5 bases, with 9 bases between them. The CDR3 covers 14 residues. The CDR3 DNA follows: TGCGCCAGCAGCCAAGTTAGCGACTATCAGCCCCAGCATTTT. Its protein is CASSQVSDYQPQHF.